This T cell receptor (beta chain) originates from a study of T cells after yellow fever vaccination. Trimming shortened V by 4 bases and J by 2 bases, and 12 bases separated the two germline ends. Germline lookup yields CDR1 SGHTS and CDR2 YDEGEE. The CDR3 has 15 residues. Template switching with 5'RACE generated the TCR cDNA and added a universal primer site and UMIs. TCRdb re-derived calls from the 5' RACE reads in MiXCR, one entry per CDR3 protein. This sample has nearly 550,000 distinct CDR3 sequences, with under 25% found just once. This sample comprised PBMCs, obtained 15 days after the yellow fever booster vaccination. The receptor was derived from a man aged 30 to 39 who received the YFV17D yellow fever vaccine. This chain connects TRBV5-8 to TRBJ2-2; D unclear. In DNA, the CDR3 is TGTGCCAGCAGCCGTGACCTGATCAACACCGGGGAGCTGTTTTTT. Its protein product is CASSRDLINTGELFF. Variable domain in full (rest from reference TRBV5-8 and TRBJ2-2): EAGVTQSPTHLIKTRGQQATLRCSPISGHTSVYWYQQALGLGLQFLLWYDEGEERNRGNFPPRFSGRQFPNYSSELNVNALELEDSALYLCASSRDLINTGELFFGEGSRLTVL.